Listed here are 14 T cell receptor beta chains from one sample, sequenced in a study of blood T cell repertoires in COVID-19. Sequenced by immunoSEQ multiplex PCR; TCRdb stores in-frame clones only, minus some. The sample lists approximately 220,000 clones; 83% were seen once. Sequenced sample: PBMCs or T cells enriched from blood (not recorded which). The receptors stem from a woman aged 45-65 years who had been exposed to COVID-19.

This chain connects TRBV4-2 to TRBJ2-2; no definite D call. The CDR3 runs 15 residues. Looked up from germline, CDR1 is LGHNA and CDR2 is YNFKEQ. The ends were cut back, 4 bases at V and 6 bases at J, with 15 bases in the middle. The CDR3 nucleotides read TGTGCCAGCAGCCTCCGCCGCGATCCGCCCGGGGAGCTGTTTTTT. Translation: CASSLRRDPPGELFF.

The V and J genes are TRBV5-4 and TRBJ1-6, with D maybe TRBD1 (6 bases). From germline, CDR1 is SGHNT and CDR2 YYREEE (reference sequence). The CDR3 is 13 amino acids. The germline V and J ends were trimmed by 4 bases and 6 bases, with 8 bases remaining between them. Written as DNA, the CDR3 is TGTGCCAGCAGCCCGGACAGTAATTCACCCCTCCACTTT. This encodes CASSPDSNSPLHF.

This chain connects TRBV5-6 to TRBJ2-7; TRBD1 might be the D (5 bases). CDR1 SGHDT and CDR2 YYEEEE come from the germline V gene. CDR3 length: 14 residues. Trimming cost V 0 bases and J 2 bases, with 9 bases left between them. The CDR3 spells CASSLDRRTYEQYF. DNA of the CDR3: TGTGCCAGCAGCTTGGACAGGCGGACCTACGAGCAGTACTTC.

The chain has TRBV4-3 and TRBJ2-1; 10 bases align to TRBD1. The junction had 3 bases not matched to a gene; V was cut back by 4 bases and J by 3 bases. In germline, CDR1 is LGHNA, CDR2 YSLEER. This CDR3 region has 15 residues. This CDR3 is CASSRQGADYNEQFF. Here the CDR3 DNA reads TGCGCCAGCAGCCGACAGGGGGCGGACTACAATGAGCAGTTCTTC.

The rearrangement links TRBV29-1 to TRBJ2-5; 7 nucleotides agree with TRBD1. V trimming: 7 bases; J trimming: 4 bases; junction bases outside the gene matches: 3. In germline, CDR1 is SQVTM, CDR2 ANQGSEA. This CDR3 is 11 amino acids long. CDR3 sequence (DNA): TGCAGCGCCGACAGGGCAGAGACCCAGTACTTC. Translated, it gives CSADRAETQYF.

This rearrangement joins TRBV3-1 (or the pseudogene TRBV3-2) to TRBJ1-1; D not certain. From germline, CDR1 is LGHDT and CDR2 YNNKEL (reference sequence). CDR3 length equals 12 residues. The V end lost 1 base, the J end lost 4 bases, and 4 bases lay between the germline ends. CDR3 bases: TGTGCCAGCAGCCAAGGTCGCACTGAAGCTTTCTTT. Translated: CASSQGRTEAFF.

The V call is TRBV25-1, the J call TRBJ2-7; 7 bases fit TRBD2. The V and J ends lost 1 base and 3 bases, in that order; junction bases with no gene match: 0. Germline V gene sequence: CDR1 MGHDK, CDR2 SYGVNS. This CDR3 region has 13 residues. CDR3 bases: TGTGCCAGCAGTGAATCGGGGGGCTACGAGCAGTACTTC. Its protein is CASSESGGYEQYF.

The V call is TRBV15, the J call TRBJ1-2; D gene ambiguous. V lost 0 bases to trimming and J lost 6 bases, with 8 bases between them. The CDR3 has 13 residues. Germline V gene lookup returns CDR1 LNHNV and CDR2 YYDKDF (reference sequence). The CDR3 DNA sequence: TGTGCCACCAGCAGAGATACCGGGGATGGCTACACCTTC. Translation gives CATSRDTGDGYTF.

This clone was seen just once. V usage is TRBV9 and J usage is TRBJ1-6, with unresolved D. Trimming shortened V by 0 bases and J by 11 bases, and 3 bases separated the two germline ends. This CDR3 is 11 amino acids long. Germline assignment: CDR1 SGDLS and CDR2 YYNGEE. The CDR3: CASSVAPPLHF. For the CDR3, the DNA is TGTGCCAGCAGCGTAGCTCCACCCCTCCACTTT.

V is TRBV5-1 and J is TRBJ2-3, with 13 positions matching TRBD2. CDR1 is SGHRS and CDR2 is YFSETQ in the germline V gene. Trimming cost V 5 bases and J 5 bases; bases outside gene matches: 8. This CDR3 comprises 16 residues. DNA for the CDR3: TGCGCCAGCAGGAAGACTAGCGGGGGGCCCGGAGATACGCAGTATTTT. Its translation: CASRKTSGGPGDTQYF.

Only a few counts were recorded for this clone. The V gene is TRBV19, the J gene TRBJ1-4; D unclear. The CDR3 is 16 residues long. Germline V lookup: CDR1 LNHDA, CDR2 SQIVND (reference sequence). The V and J ends lost 5 bases and 2 bases respectively, with 15 bases between them. The CDR3, as DNA: TGTGCCAGTAGTCCCCGGGCTCAGCGGACTAATGAAAAACTGTTTTTT. Its translation is CASSPRAQRTNEKLFF.

This clone was counted between two and nine times. The chain combines TRBV5-4 with TRBJ2-1, with a possible D match to TRBD2 (5 bases). V was shortened by 3 bases and J by 0 bases, with 10 bases between the two germline ends. The germline V gene encodes CDR1 SGHNT and CDR2 YYREEE (reference sequence). The CDR3 runs to 15 residues. The CDR3 spells CASSSGVSSYNEQFF. The DNA of the CDR3 is TGTGCCAGCAGCTCCGGGGTTAGCTCCTACAATGAGCAGTTCTTC.

The chain joins TRBV29-1 to TRBJ2-5; 7 bases align to TRBD1. The CDR3 sequence is 12 residues long. Germline V lookup: CDR1 SQVTM, CDR2 ANQGSEA. With 5 bases clipped from V and 4 bases from J, the junction kept 4 bases outside the gene matches. CDR3 residues: CSVLQGIETQYF. In DNA, the CDR3 is TGCAGCGTTCTACAGGGGATAGAGACCCAGTACTTC. The full variable domain, its missing parts supplied by reference TRBV29-1 and TRBJ2-5, is SAVISQKPSRDICQRGTSLTIQCQVDSQVTMMFWYRQQPGQSLTLIATANQGSEATYESGFVIDKFPISRPNLTFSTLTVSNMSPEDSSIYLCSVLQGIETQYFGPGTRLLVL.

The chain has TRBV24-1 and TRBJ2-7; TRBD1 matches 7 bases. CDR3 length: 15 residues. The germline CDR1 and CDR2 sequences are KGHDR and SFDVKD. The J segment lost 5 bases and the V segment lost 9 bases, leaving 15 bases of the junction unmatched. For the CDR3, the DNA is TGTGCCACCGTATCCGGGACAGAAAAAGGCGACGAGCAGTACTTC. Its protein is CATVSGTEKGDEQYF.